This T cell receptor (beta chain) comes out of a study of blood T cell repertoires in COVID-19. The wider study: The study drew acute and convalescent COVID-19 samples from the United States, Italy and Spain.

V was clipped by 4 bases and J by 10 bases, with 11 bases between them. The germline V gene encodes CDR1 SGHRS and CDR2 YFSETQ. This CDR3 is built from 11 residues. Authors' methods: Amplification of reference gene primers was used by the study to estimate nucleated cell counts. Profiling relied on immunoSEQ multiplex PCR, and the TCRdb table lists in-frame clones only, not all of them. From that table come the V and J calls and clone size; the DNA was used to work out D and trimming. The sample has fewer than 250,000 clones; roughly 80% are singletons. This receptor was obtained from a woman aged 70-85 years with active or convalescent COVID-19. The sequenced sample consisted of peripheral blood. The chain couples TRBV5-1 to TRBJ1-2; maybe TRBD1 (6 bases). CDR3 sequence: CASSPRTAYTF. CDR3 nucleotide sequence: TGCGCCAGCAGCCCACGGACAGCCTACACCTTC.